These 24 T cell receptor beta chains came from one sample sequenced in a study of response to subunit inactivated influenza vaccine. TCRdb recomputed calls from the RT-PCR reads with MiXCR, one row per CDR3 protein. The data show about 240,000 distinct CDR3 sequences, more than 10% seen once. The starting material was non-naive T cells sorted from PBMCs, obtained less than 15 days before vaccination. These receptor sequences come from a man aged 50 to 59 who received an inactivated influenza vaccine.

This clonotype was detected a few times. The V gene is TRBV6-5, the J gene TRBJ2-1, with a weak D call TRBD1 (5 bases). Germline lookup yields CDR1 MNHEY and CDR2 SVGAGI. Trimming left V 2 bases short and J 4 bases short, with 9 bases between. The CDR3 is 14 amino acids. In DNA, the CDR3 is TGTGCCAGCAGTTACGGCCAGGGATACAATGAGCAGTTCTTC. Translation: CASSYGQGYNEQFF.

This clonotype was detected a few times. The chain combines TRBV20-1 with TRBJ2-7, with TRBD1 matching 8 bases. V shed 6 bases, J shed 6 bases, and the junction held 13 bases outside the gene matches. The CDR3 consists of 14 residues. Germline loops: CDR1 DFQATT, CDR2 SNEGSKA (reference sequence). The CDR3 DNA follows: TGCAGTGCCAGAAGGACAGGGATTAACTCCGAGCAGTACTTC. Its translation: CSARRTGINSEQYF.

Comments on this clonotype: Just one base apart from a much larger clone, this may be a read error. The J gene is TRBJ2-1, the V gene TRBV5-1; D ambiguous. CDR1 and CDR2 from the germline V gene are SGHRS and YFSETQ. CDR3 size: 14 residues. The DNA of the CDR3 is TGCGCCAGCAGCTTGGAGGCAAACTACAGTGAGCAGTTCTTC. Translated: CASSLEANYSEQFF.

The sample holds a few counts of this clonotype. The chain employs TRBV18 and TRBJ1-5; D is unclear. CDR1 and CDR2 from the germline V gene are KGHSH and LQKENI. CDR3 length equals 15 residues. Trimming stripped 2 bases from V and 4 bases from J, with 12 bases between. The DNA of the CDR3 is TGTGCCAGCTCACCAGCGGGAGGCTATAATCAGCCCCAGCATTTT. This codes for CASSPAGGYNQPQHF.

This clonotype was counted at least ten times. The chain couples TRBV7-2 to TRBJ2-3, with no clear D. Trimming stripped 1 base from V and 2 bases from J, with 7 bases between. Germline V CDR1 and CDR2: SGHTA, FQGNSA. The CDR3 runs 14 residues. The CDR3 is CASSLGAATDTQYF. In DNA, the CDR3 is TGTGCCAGCAGCTTAGGAGCAGCCACAGATACGCAGTATTTT.

This clonotype was seen a handful of times. This sequence joins TRBV6-5 and TRBJ2-5; weak D call: TRBD1 (6 bases). The V gene's germline CDR1 is MNHEY and CDR2 SVGAGI. Trimming removed 1 base from V and 3 bases from J, with 12 bases in between. This CDR3 comprises 15 residues. In DNA, the CDR3 is TGTGCCAGCAGTTACTACGGCGGACAGAAAGAGACCCAGTACTTC. Its translation: CASSYYGGQKETQYF.

The chain combines TRBV29-1 with TRBJ2-5; possibly TRBD1 or TRBD2 for D (5 bases each). CDR3 length: 12 amino acids. Germline CDR1 reads SQVTM; CDR2 reads ANQGSEA. V was trimmed by 4 bases and J by 5 bases, leaving 11 bases between them. For the CDR3, the DNA is TGCAGCGTTGGAGGGGTTCGTGAGACCCAGTACTTC. This sequence encodes CSVGGVRETQYF.

This CDR3 reads CASSRGLAGGTTDTQYF. CDR3 DNA sequence: TGTGCCAGCAGCAGAGGACTAGCGGGAGGGACCACAGATACGCAGTATTTT. J is TRBJ2-3 and V is TRBV7-6, with TRBD2 matching 15 bases. From germline, CDR1 is SGHVS and CDR2 FNYEAQ. V dropped 5 bases and J dropped 2; count of bases not matched to a gene: 5. The CDR3 contains 17 residues.

The J gene is TRBJ2-2, the V gene TRBV5-1; D possibly corresponds to TRBD2 (5 bases). This CDR3 is 11 amino acids long. Germline CDR1 reads SGHRS; CDR2 reads YFSETQ. V was clipped by 4 bases and J by 11 bases, with 9 bases between them. The CDR3 nucleotides are TGCGCCAGCAGCGAGGGAGCAGAGCTGTTTTTT. Its protein product is CASSEGAELFF.

The V call is TRBV6-1, the J call TRBJ1-6; the D gene is possibly TRBD1 (5 bases). The CDR3 consists of 16 residues. Trimming pared 4 bases from V and 2 bases from J, leaving 12 bases between. The germline V gene has CDR1 MNHNS and CDR2 SASEGT. As DNA, the CDR3 is TGTGCCAGCAGTGCCGGGACGTACACCTATAATTCACCCCTCCACTTT. This translates into CASSAGTYTYNSPLHF.

This chain links TRBV7-9 with TRBJ1-4, with D unclear. Germline lookup yields CDR1 SEHNR and CDR2 FQNEAQ (reference sequence). CDR3 length: 16 amino acids. Trimming left V 1 base short and J 0 bases short, with 9 bases between. The DNA for the CDR3 is TGTGCCAGCAGCTTAGGTGGAGGCACAACTAATGAAAAACTGTTTTTT. Protein product: CASSLGGGTTNEKLFF.

This clonotype has ten or more counts. The CDR3: CASSLGRLETQYF. The CDR3 nucleotides are TGTGCCAGCAGCTTAGGGCGGTTGGAGACCCAGTACTTC. The chain employs TRBV11-2 and TRBJ2-5, with D uncertain. This CDR3 spans 13 amino acids. Germline CDR1 reads SGHAT; CDR2 reads FQNNGV. V was cut by 1 base and J by 5 bases, with 8 bases left in between.

The chain employs TRBV20-1 and TRBJ2-5; TRBD1 agrees at 10 bases. CDR1 and CDR2 from the germline V gene are DFQATT and SNEGSKA (reference sequence). V lost 6 bases, J lost 5 bases, and 12 bases stayed unmatched. The CDR3 extends over 15 amino acids. The CDR3 is CSAPTRDRGPETQYF. DNA for the CDR3: TGCAGTGCCCCGACTCGGGACAGGGGTCCGGAGACCCAGTACTTC.

The gene calls are TRBV5-1 and TRBJ2-5; TRBD1 aligns across 9 bases. This CDR3 is built from 14 residues. Germline V lookup: CDR1 SGHRS, CDR2 YFSETQ. V dropped 5 bases and J dropped 4; count of bases not matched to a gene: 6. The CDR3 reads CASRAGTGPETQYF. CDR3 coding DNA: TGCGCCAGCAGGGCCGGGACAGGGCCAGAGACCCAGTACTTC.

In this sample, this clonotype turned up many times. The rearrangement links TRBV19 to TRBJ1-5, with D unclear. Per germline, CDR1 LNHDA and CDR2 SQIVND (reference sequence). The V gene lost 3 bases and the J gene lost 5 bases, with 5 bases spanning the gap. The CDR3 totals 12 residues. CDR3 DNA sequence: TGTGCCAGTAGTATCCGGGATCAGCCCCAGCATTTT. Its translation: CASSIRDQPQHF.

This clonotype was counted between two and nine times. The genes are TRBV3-1 and TRBJ1-2; TRBD1 matches at 7 bases. The CDR3 has 13 amino acids. J gave up 8 bases and V 3 bases, and 6 bases lay outside the gene matches. Germline lookup yields CDR1 LGHDT and CDR2 YNNKEL (reference sequence). CDR3 loop: CASSQERGGGYTF. CDR3 nucleotides: TGTGCCAGCAGCCAGGAGCGAGGGGGCGGCTACACCTTC.

This chain links TRBV12-3 or TRBV12-4 with TRBJ2-7; D possibly uses TRBD1 or TRBD2 (5 bases each). V was pared by 3 bases and J by 2 bases, with 8 bases between. This CDR3 comprises 13 residues. The CDR3 loop reads CASSLGVAYEQYF. CDR3 DNA sequence: TGTGCCAGCAGTTTGGGGGTAGCCTACGAGCAGTACTTC.

This clonotype was seen a handful of times. The chain uses TRBV4-1 and TRBJ1-4; D ambiguous. The V gene lost 0 bases and the J gene lost 8 bases, with 19 bases spanning the gap. The CDR3 is 17 residues long. Germline assignment: CDR1 MGHRA and CDR2 YSYEKL. The CDR3 loop reads CASSQDEELGGGEKLFF. The CDR3 nucleotides are TGCGCCAGCAGCCAAGATGAGGAGTTGGGAGGAGGGGAAAAACTGTTTTTT.

This clonotype was detected many times. The rearrangement joins TRBV10-3 to TRBJ2-3; D might be TRBD1 or TRBD2, each matching 6 bases. The CDR3 has 13 residues. V lost 10 bases and J lost 1, with 12 bases in between. The germline V gene has CDR1 ENHRY and CDR2 SYGVKD. The CDR3 spells CATRDTRTDTQYF. CDR3 sequence (DNA): TGTGCCACGCGGGACACCCGCACAGATACGCAGTATTTT.

This clonotype was observed many times. A junction end diverges from the germline sequence, so it may reflect a read error. The CDR3 DNA follows: TGTGCCTCACGACAGGGGCCGAACACCGGGGAGCTGTTTTTT. Translation: CASRQGPNTGELFF. This chain connects TRBV5-1 to TRBJ2-2; TRBD1 agrees at 8 bases. Germline V gene data show CDR1 as SGHRS and CDR2 as YFSETQ. This CDR3 region has 14 residues. The full variable domain, in which reference TRBV5-1 and TRBJ2-2 provide the parts outside the CDR3, is KAGVTQTPRYLIKTRGQQVTLSCSPISGHRSVSWYQQTPGQGLQFLFEYFSETQRNKGNFPGRFSGRQFSNSRSEMNVSTLELGDSALYLCASRQGPNTGELFFGEGSRLTVL.

This sequence joins TRBV7-2 and TRBJ1-5, with D hard to call. This CDR3 is built from 14 residues. Trimming took 0 bases from V and 7 from J, leaving 10 bases between them. Germline CDR1 reads SGHTA; CDR2 reads FQGNSA. The CDR3 sequence is CASSLAKGNQPQHF. Here the CDR3 DNA reads TGTGCCAGCAGCTTAGCAAAGGGTAACCAGCCCCAGCATTTT.

This clonotype occurred many times. The rearrangement uses TRBV12-3 or TRBV12-4 and TRBJ2-7; 7 bases map to TRBD1. This CDR3 has 16 amino acids. Trimming at V came to 6 bases and at J to 1 base, leaving 12 bases not matched to a gene. The CDR3 nucleotides are TGTGCCAGCAGCCGATACGACAGGGATAGGTCCTACGAGCAGTACTTC. Its translation: CASSRYDRDRSYEQYF.

This chain connects TRBV30 to TRBJ2-2; D is undetermined. Germline V gene data show CDR1 as GTSNPN and CDR2 as SVGIG (reference sequence). This CDR3 spans 15 amino acids. V was shortened by 0 bases and J by 6 bases, with 14 bases between the two germline ends. The CDR3 reads CAWSVPQTNAGELFF. Here the CDR3 DNA reads TGTGCCTGGAGTGTACCTCAGACCAACGCCGGGGAGCTGTTTTTT. The complete variable domain, with remaining parts taken from reference TRBV30 and TRBJ2-2, reads SQTIHQWPATLVQPVGSPLSLECTVEGTSNPNLYWYRQAAGRGLQLLFYSVGIGQISSEVPQNLSASRPQDRQFILSSKKLLLSDSGFYLCAWSVPQTNAGELFFGEGSRLTVL.

The sample holds many counts of this clonotype. Here the CDR3 reads CSVRQNLNTEAFF. CDR3 coding DNA: TGCAGCGTTCGACAGAACTTGAACACTGAAGCTTTCTTT. V and J are TRBV29-1 and TRBJ1-1, with D perhaps TRBD1 (5 bases). V lost 5 bases to trimming and J lost 0 bases, with 10 bases between them. Germline V gene data show CDR1 as SQVTM and CDR2 as ANQGSEA. This CDR3 has 13 amino acids.